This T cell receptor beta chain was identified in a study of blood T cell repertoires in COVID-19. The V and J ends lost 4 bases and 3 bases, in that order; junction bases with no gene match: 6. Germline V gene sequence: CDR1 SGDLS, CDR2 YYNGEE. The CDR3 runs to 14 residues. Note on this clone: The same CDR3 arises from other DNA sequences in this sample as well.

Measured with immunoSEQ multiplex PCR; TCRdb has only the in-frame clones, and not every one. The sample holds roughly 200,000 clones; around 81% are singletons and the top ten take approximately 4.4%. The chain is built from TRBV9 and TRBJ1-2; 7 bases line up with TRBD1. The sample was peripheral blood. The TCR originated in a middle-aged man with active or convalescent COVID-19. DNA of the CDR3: TGTGCCAGCAGCCCCACCGGGACAGACTATGGCTACACCTTC. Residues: CASSPTGTDYGYTF.